The clone carrying this T cell receptor (beta chain) has a handful of counts. The target antigen is unknown. In the library, individual cDNA molecules carried attached unique molecular identifiers. TCRdb re-called the 5' RACE reads through MiXCR, storing one row per CDR3 protein. The data hold roughly 90,000 distinct CDR3 sequences, with about 14% observed a single time. This record belongs to a study of early T cells in non-severe SARS-CoV-2 infection. Study conclusions and caveats: There was a bias toward anti-spike CD8 responses in VDJdb matching, which missed private and CD4 specificities.

This clonotype was sampled from an adult who was a healthcare worker with PCR-confirmed SARS-CoV-2 infection or an uninfected control (not recorded which). Input material: whole blood.

CDR3 sequence (DNA): TGTGCCAGCAGCTCACGGGTACAGGCAATGGCTAAAGGGACTGAAGCTTTCTTT. Translating it yields CASSSRVQAMAKGTEAFF. The rearrangement links TRBV28 to TRBJ1-1; D perhaps matches TRBD1 (5 bases). The CDR3 loop spans 18 amino acids. Germline loops: CDR1 MDHEN, CDR2 SYDVKM. V dropped 6 bases and J dropped 5 bases, with 28 bases sitting between them.